This T cell receptor (beta chain) was documented in a study of OX40 agonist ivuxolimab in advanced cancers. CDR1 SGHTA and CDR2 FQGNSA come from the germline V gene. Trimming removed 5 bases at V and 4 bases at J, with 12 bases between. CDR3 length: 14 residues. Generated by immunoSEQ multiplex PCR, the TCRdb table keeps only in-frame clones and is missing some. This sample has tens of thousands of clones; approximately 90% occur once, and the top ten carry around 30%. This sequence originates from an adult with an advanced solid tumor such as melanoma, head and neck, liver or kidney cancer. This chain joins TRBV7-2 and TRBJ1-3; no clear D. Specimen: CD4+ or CD8+ T cells sorted from blood, collected in a trial of the OX40 agonist ivuxolimab. CDR3 sequence: CASSLPGFGNTIYF. As DNA, the CDR3 is TGTGCCAGCAGCCTCCCCGGATTCGGAAACACCATATATTTT.